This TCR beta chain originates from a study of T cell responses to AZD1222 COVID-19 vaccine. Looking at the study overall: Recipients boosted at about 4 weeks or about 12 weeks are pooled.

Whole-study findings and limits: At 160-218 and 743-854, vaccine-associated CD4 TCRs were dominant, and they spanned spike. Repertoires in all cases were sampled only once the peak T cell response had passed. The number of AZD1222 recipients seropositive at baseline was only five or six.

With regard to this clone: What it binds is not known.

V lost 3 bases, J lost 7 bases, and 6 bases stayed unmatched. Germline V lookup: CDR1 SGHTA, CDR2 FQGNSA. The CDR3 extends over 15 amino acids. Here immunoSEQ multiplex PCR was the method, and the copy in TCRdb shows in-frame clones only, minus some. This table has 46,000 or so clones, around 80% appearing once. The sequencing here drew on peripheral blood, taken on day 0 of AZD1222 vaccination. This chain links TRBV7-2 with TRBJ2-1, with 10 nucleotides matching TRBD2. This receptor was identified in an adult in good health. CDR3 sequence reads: CASSLGLAFGNEQFF. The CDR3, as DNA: TGTGCCAGCAGCTTGGGACTAGCGTTCGGGAATGAGCAGTTCTTC.